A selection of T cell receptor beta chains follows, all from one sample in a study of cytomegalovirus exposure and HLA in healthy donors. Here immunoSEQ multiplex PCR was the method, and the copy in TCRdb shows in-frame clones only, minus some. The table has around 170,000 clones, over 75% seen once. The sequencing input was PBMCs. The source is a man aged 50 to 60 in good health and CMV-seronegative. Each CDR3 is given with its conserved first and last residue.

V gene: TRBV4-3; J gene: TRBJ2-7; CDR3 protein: CASSQGSAGGEQYF
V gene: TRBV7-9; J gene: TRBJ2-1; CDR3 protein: CSSSLAEPWLAGLKQFF
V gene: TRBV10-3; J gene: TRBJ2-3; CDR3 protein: CAISSWTSGGTIMGQRFGRNTQYF
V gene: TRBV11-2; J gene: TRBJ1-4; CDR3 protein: CASREFFSGRGDNEKLFF
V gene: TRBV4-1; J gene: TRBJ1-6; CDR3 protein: CASSQATRGSSYNSPLHF
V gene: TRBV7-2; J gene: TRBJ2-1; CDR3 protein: CASSSRTSGAYNEQFF
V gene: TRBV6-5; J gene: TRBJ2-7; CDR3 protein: CASSYPGTSAREQYF
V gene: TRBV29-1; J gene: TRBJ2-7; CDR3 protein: CSVARGAYEQYF
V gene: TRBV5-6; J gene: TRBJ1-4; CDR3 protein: CASSSWGVREKLFF
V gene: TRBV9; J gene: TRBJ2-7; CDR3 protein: CASSVAGQGDEQYF
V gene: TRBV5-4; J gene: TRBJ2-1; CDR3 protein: CASSLAGAAYNEQFF
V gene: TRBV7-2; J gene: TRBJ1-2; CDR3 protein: CASSLAGGVLLGYTF
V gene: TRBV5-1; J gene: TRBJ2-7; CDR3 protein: CASSSISTASYEQYF
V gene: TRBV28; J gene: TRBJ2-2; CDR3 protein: CASQMNTGELFF
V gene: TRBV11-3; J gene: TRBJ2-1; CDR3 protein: CASSPRTYNEQFF
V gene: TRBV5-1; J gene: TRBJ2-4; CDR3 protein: CASSFSGQLAKNIQYF
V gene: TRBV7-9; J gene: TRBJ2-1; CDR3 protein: CASSPDVAGYNEQFF
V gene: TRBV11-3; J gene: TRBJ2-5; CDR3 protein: CASARGAGVGETQYF
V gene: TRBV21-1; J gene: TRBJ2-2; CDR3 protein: CASSKGSRGAGGRNNTGELFF
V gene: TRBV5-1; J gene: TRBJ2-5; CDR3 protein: CASSGEVETQYF
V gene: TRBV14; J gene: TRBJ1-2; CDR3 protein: CASSQDQDRPFYGYTF
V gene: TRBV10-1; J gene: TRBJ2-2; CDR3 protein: CASSHRTGGTGELFF
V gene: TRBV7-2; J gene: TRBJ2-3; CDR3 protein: CASTILAVGGNF
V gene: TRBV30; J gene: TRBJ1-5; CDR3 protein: CAWSVQGGQPQHF
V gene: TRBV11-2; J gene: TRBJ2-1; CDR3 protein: CASSLALNNEQFF
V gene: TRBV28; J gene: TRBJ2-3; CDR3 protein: CASSLQGRTDTQYF
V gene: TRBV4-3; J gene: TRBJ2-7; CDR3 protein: CASSQGAVSLPYEQYF